The 7 T cell receptor beta chains given below trace back to one sample, sequenced in a study of breast tumors, draining lymph nodes, adjacent tissues. TCRdb re-called the multiplex PCR reads with MiXCR, one entry per CDR3 protein. In the table there are about 270,000 distinct CDR3 sequences, under 35% of which are singletons. The lymph nodes were axillary draining lymph nodes from breast cancer patients. What was sequenced was axillary lymph node tissue. These receptors originate from a female donor with breast cancer. Some clones in this sample may be carry-over from other donors' samples.

V and J are TRBV13 and TRBJ2-1; TRBD1 matches 7 bases. CDR1 and CDR2 from the germline V gene are PRHDT and FYEKMQ (reference sequence). J lost 7 bases, V lost 8 bases, and 11 bases had no gene match. CDR3 length: 14 amino acids. CDR3 in DNA: TGTGCCAGCGGCTCCATTGAGACAGGGAATGAGCAGTTCTTC. Translated, it gives CASGSIETGNEQFF. The full variable domain, in which reference TRBV13 and TRBJ2-1 provide the parts outside the CDR3, is AAGVIQSPRHLIKEKRETATLKCYPIPRHDTVYWYQQGPGQDPQFLISFYEKMQSDKGSIPDRFSAQQFSDYHSELNMSSLELGDSALYFCASGSIETGNEQFFGPGTRLTVL.

The chain recombines TRBV20-1 with TRBJ1-2, with 9 positions matching TRBD1. The V segment lost 5 bases and the J segment 6 bases; nucleotides outside the gene matches: 4. Germline CDR1 reads DFQATT; CDR2 reads SNEGSKA (reference sequence). The CDR3 contains 12 residues. CDR3: CSAYRGLDGYTF. CDR3 bases: TGCAGTGCTTACAGGGGGCTTGATGGCTACACCTTC.

This clonotype has a count of ten or more. The J gene is TRBJ1-2, the V gene TRBV7-2; D remains unclear. The CDR3 runs to 15 residues. Germline CDR1 reads SGHTA; CDR2 reads FQGNSA. V lost 1 base to trimming and J lost 1 base, with 10 bases between them. CDR3 protein: CASSLGPANNYGYTF. The CDR3 DNA follows: TGTGCCAGCAGCTTAGGACCGGCCAATAACTATGGCTACACCTTC.

This clonotype was counted between two and nine times. The chain is built from TRBV6-5 and TRBJ2-3; D might be TRBD1 (5 bases). The CDR3 spans 13 residues. CDR1 and CDR2 from the germline V gene are MNHEY and SVGAGI. Trimming pared 6 bases from V and 3 bases from J, leaving 10 bases between. CDR3 in amino acids: CASSHRLTDTQYF. The CDR3 DNA follows: TGTGCCAGCAGCCACAGGTTAACAGATACGCAGTATTTT.

This rearrangement joins TRBV6-9 to TRBJ2-4; D possibly corresponds to TRBD2 (5 bases). Germline V gene sequence: CDR1 MNHGY, CDR2 SVAAGI. The CDR3 contains 14 residues. V shed 2 bases and J shed 2 bases, with 7 bases lying between them. CDR3 residues: CASSYGETKNIQYF. The CDR3 bases are TGTGCCAGCAGTTATGGGGAGACCAAAAACATTCAGTACTTC.

This clonotype has at least ten counts. The chain links TRBV6-5 to TRBJ1-2, with TRBD1 as a possible D gene (6 bases). The CDR3 totals 14 residues. The germline gives CDR1 MNHEY, CDR2 SVGAGI. The ends were cut back, 6 bases at V and 6 bases at J, with 17 bases in the middle. CDR3 coding DNA: TGTGCCAGCAGCCCCCCACAGGGAAGGAATGGCTACACCTTC. The encoded protein is CASSPPQGRNGYTF.

The CDR3 bases are TGTGCCTGGAGTAGAGCGGGGGACAGGGGCAACTCACCCCTCCACTTT. It yields the protein CAWSRAGDRGNSPLHF. The chain combines TRBV30 with TRBJ1-6, with 10 bases fitting TRBD1. The CDR3 covers 16 residues. V dropped 2 bases and J dropped 10; count of bases not matched to a gene: 11. From germline, CDR1 is GTSNPN and CDR2 SVGIG (reference sequence). Together with reference TRBV30 and TRBJ1-6, the CDR3 gives the full variable domain: SQTIHQWPATLVQPVGSPLSLECTVEGTSNPNLYWYRQAAGRGLQLLFYSVGIGQISSEVPQNLSASRPQDRQFILSSKKLLLSDSGFYLCAWSRAGDRGNSPLHFGNGTRLTVT.